The sample holds many counts of the clone carrying this TCR beta chain. Its cognate antigen is unknown. Unmatched junction bases numbered 11, after V lost 3 bases and J lost 0 bases. Germline V gene lookup returns CDR1 MNHEY and CDR2 SVGEGT. The CDR3 runs 19 residues. Each CDR3 protein is one row after TCRdb ran MiXCR on the RT-PCR reads. The data contain about 570,000 distinct CDR3 sequences, approximately 10% of them singletons. The data derive from a study of response to subunit inactivated influenza vaccine. Study-level results: After each seasonal influenza vaccination, few new T cells are recruited, the authors suggested.

These same records also appear under a second study, on T cells expressing NK-cell markers. As that report states: Generation of TCR beta cDNA was performed by 5'RACE template switching incorporating UMIs. The authors applied an anti-gamma-delta TCR antibody in several experiments, and it restricted sorting to alpha-beta TCR T cells.

The TCR sequence derives from a man aged 50 or older who received an inactivated influenza vaccine. The sequencing here drew on PBMCs from blood, taken on the day of vaccination. The chain has TRBV6-2 or TRBV6-3 and TRBJ2-1; 10 nucleotides align to TRBD2. CDR3 DNA: TGTGCCAGCAGTTATAGCCGGACTAGCGGACCGAGCTCCTACAATGAGCAGTTCTTC. This gives the protein CASSYSRTSGPSSYNEQFF.